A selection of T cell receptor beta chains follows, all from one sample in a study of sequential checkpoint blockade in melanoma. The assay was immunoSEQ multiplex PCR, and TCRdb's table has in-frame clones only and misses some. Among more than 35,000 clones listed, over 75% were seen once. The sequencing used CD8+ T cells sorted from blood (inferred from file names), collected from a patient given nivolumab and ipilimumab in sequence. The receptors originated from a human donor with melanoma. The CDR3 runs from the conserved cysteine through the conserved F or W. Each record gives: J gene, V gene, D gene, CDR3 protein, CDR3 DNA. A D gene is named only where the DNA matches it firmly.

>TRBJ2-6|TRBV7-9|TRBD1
CASSLGDRGRRANVLTF
TGTGCCAGCAGCTTAGGAGACAGGGGGCGGAGGGCCAACGTCCTGACTTTC
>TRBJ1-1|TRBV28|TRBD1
CASSLTGDTAEAFF
TGTGCCAGCAGTCTAACAGGGGATACGGCTGAAGCTTTCTTT
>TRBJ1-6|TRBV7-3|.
CASSPLVQGSPLHF
TGTGCCAGCAGCCCCCTGGTTCAGGGATCACCCCTCCACTTT
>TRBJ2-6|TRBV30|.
CAAYRDGAWGSGANVLTF
TGTGCCGCCTACAGGGATGGAGCGTGGGGCTCTGGGGCCAACGTCCTGACTTTC
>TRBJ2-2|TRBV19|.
CASTPTDTGELFF
TGTGCCAGTACTCCGACAGATACCGGGGAGCTGTTTTTT
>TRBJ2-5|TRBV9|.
CASSVGGGAGETQYF
TGTGCCAGCAGCGTAGGAGGGGGGGCCGGAGAGACCCAGTACTTC
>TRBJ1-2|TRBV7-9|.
CASGRWTTNYGYTF
TGTGCCAGCGGGCGGTGGACTACTAACTATGGCTACACCTTC
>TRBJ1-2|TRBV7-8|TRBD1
CASSPTGVGYTF
TGTGCCAGCAGCCCTACAGGGGTGGGCTACACCTTC
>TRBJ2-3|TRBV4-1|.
CASSYSVTDTQYF
TGCGCCAGCAGCTATAGCGTTACAGATACGCAGTATTTT
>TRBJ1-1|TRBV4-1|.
CASSQDPGAQPRAFF
TGCGCCAGCAGCCAAGATCCAGGGGCGCAACCTCGAGCTTTCTTT
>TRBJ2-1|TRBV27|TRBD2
CASSLSLPPGTSNEQFF
TGTGCCAGCAGTTTATCGCTCCCTCCTGGGACTAGCAATGAGCAGTTCTTC
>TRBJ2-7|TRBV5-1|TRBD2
CASSLGGLAGEYEQYF
TGCGCCAGCAGCTTGGGGGGACTAGCGGGAGAATACGAGCAGTACTTC
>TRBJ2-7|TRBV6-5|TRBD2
CATRGTIPYEQYF
TGTGCCACCCGAGGGACTATTCCATACGAGCAGTACTTC
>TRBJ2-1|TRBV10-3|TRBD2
CAISESSGRAIYNEQFF
TGTGCCATCAGTGAGTCTAGCGGGAGGGCCATCTACAATGAGCAGTTCTTC
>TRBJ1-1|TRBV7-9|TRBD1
CASSFGAGGLTEAFF
TGTGCCAGCAGCTTCGGGGCAGGGGGACTCACTGAAGCTTTCTTT
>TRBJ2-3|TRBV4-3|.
CASSETSMGTDTQYF
TGCGCCAGCAGTGAGACATCAATGGGCACAGATACGCAGTATTTT